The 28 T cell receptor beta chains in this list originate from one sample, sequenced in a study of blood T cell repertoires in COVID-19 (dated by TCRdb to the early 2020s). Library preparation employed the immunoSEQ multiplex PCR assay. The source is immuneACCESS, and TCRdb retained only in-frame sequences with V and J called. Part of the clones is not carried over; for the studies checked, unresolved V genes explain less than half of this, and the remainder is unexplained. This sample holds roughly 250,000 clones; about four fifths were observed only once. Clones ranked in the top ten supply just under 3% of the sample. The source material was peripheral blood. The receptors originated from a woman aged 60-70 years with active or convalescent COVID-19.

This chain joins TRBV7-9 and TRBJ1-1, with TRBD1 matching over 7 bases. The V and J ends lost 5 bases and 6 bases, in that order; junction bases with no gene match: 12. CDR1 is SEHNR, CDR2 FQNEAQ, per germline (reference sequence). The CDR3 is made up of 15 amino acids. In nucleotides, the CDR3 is TGTGCCAGCAGCCTCACCGGGACAGACACCTCTGAAGCTTTCTTT. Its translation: CASSLTGTDTSEAFF.

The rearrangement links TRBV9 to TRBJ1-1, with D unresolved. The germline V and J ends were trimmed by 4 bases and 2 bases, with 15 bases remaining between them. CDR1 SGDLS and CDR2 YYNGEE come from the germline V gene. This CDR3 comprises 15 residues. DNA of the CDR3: TGTGCCAGCAGCCCCCGGGGAGGCACTAACACTGAAGCTTTCTTT. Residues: CASSPRGGTNTEAFF.

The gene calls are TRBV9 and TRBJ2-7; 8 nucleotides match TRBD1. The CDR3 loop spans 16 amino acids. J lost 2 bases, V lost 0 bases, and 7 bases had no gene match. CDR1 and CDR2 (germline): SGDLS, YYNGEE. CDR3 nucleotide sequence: TGTGCCAGCAGCGTAGCTACGACAGGGGATCCCTACGAGCAGTACTTC. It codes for CASSVATTGDPYEQYF.

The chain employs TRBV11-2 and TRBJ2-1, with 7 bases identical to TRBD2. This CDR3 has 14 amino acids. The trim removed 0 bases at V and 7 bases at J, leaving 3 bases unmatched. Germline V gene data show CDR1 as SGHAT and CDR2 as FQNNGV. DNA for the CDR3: TGTGCCAGCAGCTTAGATCGGACTAGTAATGAGCAGTTCTTC. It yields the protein CASSLDRTSNEQFF. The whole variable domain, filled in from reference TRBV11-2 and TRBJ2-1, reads EAGVAQSPRYKIIEKRQSVAFWCNPISGHATLYWYQQILGQGPKLLIQFQNNGVVDDSQLPKDRFSAERLKGVDSTLKIQPAKLEDSAVYLCASSLDRTSNEQFFGPGTRLTVL.

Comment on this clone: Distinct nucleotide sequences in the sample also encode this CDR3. CDR3 region: CASSYLSGNYGYTF. In DNA, the CDR3 is TGTGCCAGCAGTTACTTATCAGGGAACTATGGCTACACCTTC. This chain connects TRBV6-2 or TRBV6-3 to TRBJ1-2; the D gene is possibly TRBD1 (5 bases). Trimming cost V 1 base and J 2 bases, with 8 bases left between them. This CDR3 spans 14 amino acids. Per the germline V gene, CDR1 is MNHEY and CDR2 is SVGEGT.

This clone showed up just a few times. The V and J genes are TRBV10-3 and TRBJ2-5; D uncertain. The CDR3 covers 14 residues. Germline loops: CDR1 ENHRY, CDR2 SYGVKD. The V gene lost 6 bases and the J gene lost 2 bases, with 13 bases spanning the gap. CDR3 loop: CAIRADPEQETQYF. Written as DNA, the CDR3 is TGTGCCATCAGGGCTGATCCGGAGCAAGAGACCCAGTACTTC.

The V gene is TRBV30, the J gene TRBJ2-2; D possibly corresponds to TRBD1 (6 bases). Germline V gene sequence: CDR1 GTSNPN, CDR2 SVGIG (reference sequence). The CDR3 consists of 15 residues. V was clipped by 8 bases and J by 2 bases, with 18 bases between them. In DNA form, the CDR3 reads TGTGCCGCTCATCCCGGGACACAAAACACCGGGGAGCTGTTTTTT. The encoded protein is CAAHPGTQNTGELFF.

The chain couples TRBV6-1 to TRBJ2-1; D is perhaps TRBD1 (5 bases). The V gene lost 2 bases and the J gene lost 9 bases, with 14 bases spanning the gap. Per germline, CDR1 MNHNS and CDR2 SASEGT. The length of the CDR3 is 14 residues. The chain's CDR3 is CASSERGSSSEQFF. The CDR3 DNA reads TGTGCCAGCAGTGAAAGGGGTAGCTCGAGTGAGCAGTTCTTC.

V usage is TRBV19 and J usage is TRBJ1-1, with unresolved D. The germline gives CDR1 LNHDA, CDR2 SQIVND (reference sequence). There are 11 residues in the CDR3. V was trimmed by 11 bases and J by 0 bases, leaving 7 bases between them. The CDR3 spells CASGLNTEAFF. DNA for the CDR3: TGTGCCTCGGGGTTGAACACTGAAGCTTTCTTT.

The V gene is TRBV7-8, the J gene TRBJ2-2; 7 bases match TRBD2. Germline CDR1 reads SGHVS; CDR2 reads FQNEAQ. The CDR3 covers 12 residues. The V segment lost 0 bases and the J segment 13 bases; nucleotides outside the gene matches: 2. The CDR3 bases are TGTGCCAGCAGCTTAGCGCCGGGAGGGCTGTTTTTT. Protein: CASSLAPGGLFF.

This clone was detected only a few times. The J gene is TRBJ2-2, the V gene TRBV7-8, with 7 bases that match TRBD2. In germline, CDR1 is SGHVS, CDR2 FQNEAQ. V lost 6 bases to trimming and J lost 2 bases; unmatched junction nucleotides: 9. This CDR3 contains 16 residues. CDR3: CASRGLAGVNTGELFF. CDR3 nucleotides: TGTGCCAGCAGGGGCCTGGCGGGGGTCAACACCGGGGAGCTGTTTTTT.

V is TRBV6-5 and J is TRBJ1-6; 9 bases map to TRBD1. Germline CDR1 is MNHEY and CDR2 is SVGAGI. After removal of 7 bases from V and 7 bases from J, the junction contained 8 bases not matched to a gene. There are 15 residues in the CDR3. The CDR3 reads CASKSATGGNSPLHF. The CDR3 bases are TGTGCCAGCAAATCGGCTACAGGGGGCAATTCACCCCTCCACTTT.

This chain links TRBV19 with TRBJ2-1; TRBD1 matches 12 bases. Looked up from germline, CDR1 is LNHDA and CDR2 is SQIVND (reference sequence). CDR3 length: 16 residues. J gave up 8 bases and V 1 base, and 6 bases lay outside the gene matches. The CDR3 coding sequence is TGTGCCAGTAGTATAGTGGGGACAGGGGGCCGGGATGAGCAGTTCTTC. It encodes CASSIVGTGGRDEQFF.

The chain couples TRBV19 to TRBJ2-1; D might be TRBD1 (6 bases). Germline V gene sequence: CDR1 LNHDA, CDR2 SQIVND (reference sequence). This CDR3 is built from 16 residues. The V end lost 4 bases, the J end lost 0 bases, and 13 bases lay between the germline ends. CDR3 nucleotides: TGTGCCAGTAGTACTCAGGGGCCCAGCTCCTACAATGAGCAGTTCTTC. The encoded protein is CASSTQGPSSYNEQFF.

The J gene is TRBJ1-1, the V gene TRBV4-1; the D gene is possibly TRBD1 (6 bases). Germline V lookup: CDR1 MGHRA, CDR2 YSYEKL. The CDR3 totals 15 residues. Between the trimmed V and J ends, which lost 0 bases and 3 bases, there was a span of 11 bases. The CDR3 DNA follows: TGCGCCAGCAGCCAAGAGGTGACAGGTGACACTGAAGCTTTCTTT. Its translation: CASSQEVTGDTEAFF.

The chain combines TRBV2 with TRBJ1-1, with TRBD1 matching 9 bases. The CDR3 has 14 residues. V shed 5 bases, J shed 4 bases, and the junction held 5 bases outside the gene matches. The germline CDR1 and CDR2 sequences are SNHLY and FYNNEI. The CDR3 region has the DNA TGTGCCAGCAGTCCCGACAGGGGGTTCACTGAAGCTTTCTTT. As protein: CASSPDRGFTEAFF.

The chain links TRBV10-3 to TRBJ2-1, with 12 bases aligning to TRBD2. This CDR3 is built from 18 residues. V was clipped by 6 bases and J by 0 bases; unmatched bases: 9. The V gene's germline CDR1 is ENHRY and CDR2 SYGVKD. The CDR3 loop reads CAISRRTSGESSYNEQFF. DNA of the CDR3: TGTGCCATCAGCCGGCGGACTAGCGGGGAAAGCTCCTACAATGAGCAGTTCTTC.

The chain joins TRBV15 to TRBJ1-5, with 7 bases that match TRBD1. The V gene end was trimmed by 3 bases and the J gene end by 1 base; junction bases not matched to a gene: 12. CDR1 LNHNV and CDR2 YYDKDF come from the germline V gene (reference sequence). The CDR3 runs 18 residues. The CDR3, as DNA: TGTGCCACCAGCAGCCGGCGGTTCCGGGACAGAAGCAATCAGCCCCAGCATTTT. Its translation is CATSSRRFRDRSNQPQHF.

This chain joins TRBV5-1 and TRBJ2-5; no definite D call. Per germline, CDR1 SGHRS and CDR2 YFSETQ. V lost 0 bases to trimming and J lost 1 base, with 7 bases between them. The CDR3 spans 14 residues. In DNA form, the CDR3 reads TGCGCCAGCAGCTTGGACAGTCTCCAAGAGACCCAGTACTTC. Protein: CASSLDSLQETQYF.

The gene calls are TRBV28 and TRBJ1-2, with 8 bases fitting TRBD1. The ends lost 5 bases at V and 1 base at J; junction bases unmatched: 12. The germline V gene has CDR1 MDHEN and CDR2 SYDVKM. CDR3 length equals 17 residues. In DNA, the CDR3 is TGTGCCAGCAGTGCGTCCCGGGACAGGTATTATAACTATGGCTACACCTTC. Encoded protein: CASSASRDRYYNYGYTF.

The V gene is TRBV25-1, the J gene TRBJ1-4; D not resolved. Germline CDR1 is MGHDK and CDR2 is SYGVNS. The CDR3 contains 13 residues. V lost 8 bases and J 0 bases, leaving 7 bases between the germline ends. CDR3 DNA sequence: TGTGCCAGCGCGCTATCAACTAATGAAAAACTGTTTTTT. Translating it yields CASALSTNEKLFF.

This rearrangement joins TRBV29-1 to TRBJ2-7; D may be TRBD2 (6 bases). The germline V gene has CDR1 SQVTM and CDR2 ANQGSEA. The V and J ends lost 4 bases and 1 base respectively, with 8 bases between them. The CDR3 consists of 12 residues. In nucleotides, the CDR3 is TGCAGCGTTGTCCGGGGGTCCTACGAGCAGTACTTC. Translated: CSVVRGSYEQYF.

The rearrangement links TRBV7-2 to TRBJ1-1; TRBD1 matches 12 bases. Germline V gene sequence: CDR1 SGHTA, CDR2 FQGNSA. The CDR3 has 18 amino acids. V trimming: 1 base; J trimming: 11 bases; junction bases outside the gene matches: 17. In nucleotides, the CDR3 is TGTGCCAGCAGCTTAGTATCCCAAGGGACAGGGGGCGAGGTGGAGGCTTTCTTT. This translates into CASSLVSQGTGGEVEAFF.

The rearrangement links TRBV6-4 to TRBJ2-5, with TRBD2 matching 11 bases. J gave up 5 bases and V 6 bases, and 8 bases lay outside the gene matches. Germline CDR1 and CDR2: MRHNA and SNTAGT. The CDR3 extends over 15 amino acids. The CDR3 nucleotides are TGTGCCAGCAGGATAGCGGGGGGGCCGCGCGAGACCCAGTACTTC. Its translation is CASRIAGGPRETQYF.

For the CDR3, the DNA is TGTGCCAGCAGCGACCTAGCGGGGGGGCCTAGTGAGCAGTTCTTC. This encodes CASSDLAGGPSEQFF. The chain links TRBV5-6 to TRBJ2-1; TRBD2 aligns across 12 bases. CDR3 length: 15 residues. Germline V gene data show CDR1 as SGHDT and CDR2 as YYEEEE. V gave up 4 bases and J gave up 9 bases; unmatched junction bases: 8.

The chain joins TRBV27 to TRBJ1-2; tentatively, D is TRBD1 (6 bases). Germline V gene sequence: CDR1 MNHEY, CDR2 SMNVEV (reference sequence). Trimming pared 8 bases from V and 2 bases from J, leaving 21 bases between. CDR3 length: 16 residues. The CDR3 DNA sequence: TGTGCCAGCGGAGGTTACCCCCTGGACAGCAACTATGGCTACACCTTC. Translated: CASGGYPLDSNYGYTF.

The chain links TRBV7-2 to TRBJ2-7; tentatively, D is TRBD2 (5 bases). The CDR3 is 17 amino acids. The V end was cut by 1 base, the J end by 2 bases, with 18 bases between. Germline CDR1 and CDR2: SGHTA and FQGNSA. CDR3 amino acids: CASSLGRRQRGTYEQYF. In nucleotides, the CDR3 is TGTGCCAGCAGCTTAGGCAGGAGGCAACGAGGCACCTACGAGCAGTACTTC. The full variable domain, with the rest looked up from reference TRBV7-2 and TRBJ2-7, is GAGVSQSPSNKVTEKGKDVELRCDPISGHTALYWYRQSLGQGLEFLIYFQGNSAPDKSGLPSDRFSAERTGGSVSTLTIQRTQQEDSAVYLCASSLGRRQRGTYEQYFGPGTRLTVT.

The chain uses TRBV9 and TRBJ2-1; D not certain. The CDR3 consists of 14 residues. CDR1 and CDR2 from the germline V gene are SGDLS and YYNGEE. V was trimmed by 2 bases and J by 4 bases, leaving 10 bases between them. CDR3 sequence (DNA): TGTGCCAGCAGCGTTGCCCCTCGGTACAATGAGCAGTTCTTC. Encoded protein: CASSVAPRYNEQFF.